The 28 T cell receptor beta chains below all came from one sample that was sequenced in a study of human T cells and chemical hapten exposure. TCRdb redid the calling of the RACE reads with MiXCR, one entry per CDR3 protein. The table records approximately 400,000 distinct CDR3 sequences, approximately 5% of them present only once. Documented time point: pre-sensitization, week 0. Noted treatment: therapeutic diphenylcyclopropenone sensitization with weekly scalp DPC. The sample was whole blood, taken in connection with sensitization to the hapten diphenylcyclopropenone (DPC). These receptors originate from a woman in her forties or fifties with alopecia areata. Some clones in this sample may be carry-over from other donors' samples.

The chain employs TRBV4-1 and TRBJ2-1; possibly TRBD1 or TRBD2 for D (6 bases each). The CDR3 length is 15 residues. Germline loops: CDR1 MGHRA, CDR2 YSYEKL. V shed 1 base and J shed 6 bases, with 13 bases lying between them. For the CDR3, the DNA is TGCGCCAGCAGCCAAGTGGTCCGGGGGCGCAATGAGCAGTTCTTC. Protein product: CASSQVVRGRNEQFF.

This chain joins TRBV29-1 and TRBJ1-2; tentative D call: TRBD1 (6 bases). Germline-derived CDR1 and CDR2 are SQVTM and ANQGSEA. With 2 bases removed from V and 2 bases from J, the gap between germline ends came to 6 bases. The CDR3 covers 12 residues. CDR3 sequence: CSVETGNYGYTF. CDR3 coding DNA: TGCAGCGTTGAAACAGGGAACTATGGCTACACCTTC.

This clonotype occurred many times. This chain links TRBV7-2 with TRBJ2-7; 7 nucleotides align to TRBD1. Trimming took 4 bases from V and 6 from J; bases not matched to a gene: 9. Germline CDR1 and CDR2: SGHTA and FQGNSA. This CDR3 contains 14 residues. The CDR3 is CASSSRGSLGEQYF. As DNA, the CDR3 is TGTGCCAGCAGCTCCAGGGGGAGTCTGGGCGAGCAGTACTTC.

The sample holds many counts of this clonotype. The CDR3 here is CASSLFPDAQETQYF. The CDR3 DNA is TGCGCCAGCAGCTTGTTCCCGGACGCCCAAGAGACCCAGTACTTC. This chain joins TRBV5-1 and TRBJ2-5; no clear D gene. Germline V gene lookup returns CDR1 SGHRS and CDR2 YFSETQ. V gave up 1 base and J gave up 1 base, with 11 bases separating them. This CDR3 is built from 15 residues.

This clonotype was counted between two and nine times. At one of its ends the junction is not consistent with the germline gene, which may arise from a read error. This chain connects TRBV20-1 to TRBJ1-4; a weak D match, TRBD1 (6 bases). The CDR3 is 14 residues long. The germline gives CDR1 DFQATT, CDR2 SNEGSKA (reference sequence). CDR3 residues: CSALGGQVTENLFF. CDR3 nucleotide sequence: TGCAGTGCTCTCGGGGGCCAGGTCACGGAAAATCTGTTTTTT.

This clonotype was recorded at least ten times. The chain uses TRBV29-1 and TRBJ2-7, with D unclear. In germline, CDR1 is SQVTM, CDR2 ANQGSEA. V lost 1 base and J lost 0, with 4 bases in between. The CDR3 length is 12 residues. This CDR3 is CSVEGSSYEQYF. DNA for the CDR3: TGCAGCGTTGAAGGGAGCTCCTACGAGCAGTACTTC.

Many counts were recorded for this clonotype. The chain employs TRBV5-1 and TRBJ2-3; 8 nucleotides line up with TRBD2. Germline V lookup: CDR1 SGHRS, CDR2 YFSETQ. The V and J ends lost 0 bases and 6 bases, in that order; junction bases with no gene match: 9. The CDR3 consists of 16 residues. CDR3 DNA: TGCGCCAGCAGCTTGGTCCAGCGGGGGCGTCTGGATACGCAGTATTTT. It translates to CASSLVQRGRLDTQYF.

This clonotype was recorded at least ten times. CDR3: CSVVGGATAKNIQYF. CDR3 nucleotides: TGCAGCGTTGTCGGGGGGGCGACGGCCAAAAACATTCAGTACTTC. J is TRBJ2-4 and V is TRBV29-1; 8 nucleotides agree with TRBD2. CDR1 and CDR2 (germline): SQVTM, ANQGSEA. The CDR3 has 15 amino acids. With V trimmed by 4 bases and J by 1 base, 6 bases remained unmatched.

The chain recombines TRBV7-8 with TRBJ1-5, with D perhaps matching TRBD1 (5 bases). The CDR3 consists of 15 residues. V was pared by 0 bases and J by 5 bases, with 11 bases between. Per germline, CDR1 SGHVS and CDR2 FQNEAQ. CDR3 sequence reads: CASSLAGVRDQPQHF. The CDR3 DNA sequence: TGTGCCAGCAGCTTAGCGGGGGTAAGAGATCAGCCCCAGCATTTT.

The gene calls are TRBV6-6 and TRBJ1-1, with D unclear. V shed 7 bases and J shed 5 bases, with 14 bases lying between them. Germline assignment: CDR1 MNHNY and CDR2 SVGAGI (reference sequence). The CDR3 is made up of 13 amino acids. Here the CDR3 reads CASTTTGETEAFF. Here the CDR3 DNA reads TGTGCCAGCACCACTACTGGGGAGACTGAAGCTTTCTTT.

This clonotype was observed many times. The chain recombines TRBV30 with TRBJ2-2, with D unclear. CDR3 length equals 12 residues. CDR1 is GTSNPN and CDR2 is SVGIG in the germline V gene (reference sequence). The ends were cut back, 2 bases at V and 8 bases at J, with 9 bases in the middle. CDR3 bases: TGTGCCTGGAGTTCCACCCAGGGGGAGCTGTTTTTT. It is translated as CAWSSTQGELFF.

This clonotype has a handful of counts. The CDR3 DNA is TGTGCCAGCGGTTTCGACAGGCTTGAAGCTTTCTTT. It is translated as CASGFDRLEAFF. The gene calls are TRBV13 and TRBJ1-1; D might be TRBD1 (6 bases). Per the germline V gene, CDR1 is PRHDT and CDR2 is FYEKMQ (reference sequence). The CDR3 runs to 12 residues. With 8 bases removed from V and 7 bases from J, the gap between germline ends came to 14 bases.

This clonotype showed up just a few times. The chain links TRBV29-1 to TRBJ1-1, with TRBD1 matching over 7 bases. Trimming took 7 bases from V and 3 from J; bases not matched to a gene: 11. From germline, CDR1 is SQVTM and CDR2 ANQGSEA. The CDR3 covers 14 residues. The CDR3 region has the DNA TGCAGCGCCGAGACAGGGCTCGAGGACACTGAAGCTTTCTTT. Protein: CSAETGLEDTEAFF.

The sample holds many counts of this clonotype. At one end the junction does not follow the germline gene, possibly because of a read error. The V and J genes are TRBV20-1 and TRBJ2-3, with TRBD2 matching over 8 bases. The CDR3 is 16 residues long. Germline CDR1 DFQATT, CDR2 SNEGSKA (reference sequence). DNA for the CDR3: TGCAGTGCTAGAGATAATAGTCGGACTAGCAGAGATACGCAGTATTTT. This codes for CSARDNSRTSRDTQYF.

This clonotype was counted many times. The rearrangement joins TRBV28 to TRBJ2-7; 8 bases map to TRBD1. CDR1 and CDR2 (germline): MDHEN, SYDVKM. Trimming took 3 bases from V and 3 from J; bases not matched to a gene: 4. The CDR3 runs 14 residues. This CDR3 reads CASSFGQGGYEQYF. The CDR3 DNA reads as TGTGCCAGCAGTTTCGGACAGGGCGGCTACGAGCAGTACTTC.

This clonotype appeared many times. The chain recombines TRBV15 with TRBJ2-3; no clear D gene. The V gene's germline CDR1 is LNHNV and CDR2 YYDKDF (reference sequence). Trimming removed 0 bases from V and 4 bases from J, with 20 bases in between. The CDR3 contains 18 residues. The CDR3 DNA follows: TGTGCCACCAGCAGAGATTGGGCAGGATCTTCAAGAGCAGATACGCAGTATTTT. Protein sequence: CATSRDWAGSSRADTQYF.

CDR3 DNA sequence: TGCAGCGTTGTTGTCTACAATGAGCAGTTCTTC. The encoded protein is CSVVVYNEQFF. The V gene is TRBV29-1, the J gene TRBJ2-1, with unresolved D. The germline V gene has CDR1 SQVTM and CDR2 ANQGSEA. The germline V and J ends were trimmed by 4 bases and 3 bases, with 4 bases remaining between them. This CDR3 contains 11 residues.

This clonotype was recorded at least ten times. The chain joins TRBV19 to TRBJ2-2, with 7 bases lining up with TRBD1. The CDR3 is 14 amino acids. The ends lost 2 bases at V and 7 bases at J; junction bases unmatched: 4. Germline loops: CDR1 LNHDA, CDR2 SQIVND (reference sequence). The CDR3 bases are TGTGCCAGTAGTATAACAGGGGCGGGCGGGGAGCTGTTTTTT. It specifies CASSITGAGGELFF.

This clonotype has ten or more counts. The V and J genes are TRBV7-8 and TRBJ2-7; 7 bases are shared with TRBD2. CDR3 length: 15 residues. Germline V gene data show CDR1 as SGHVS and CDR2 as FQNEAQ. J lost 5 bases, V lost 6 bases, and 13 bases had no gene match. CDR3 in amino acids: CASRLELGGYDEQYF. CDR3 DNA: TGTGCCAGCAGACTCGAACTGGGAGGGTATGACGAGCAGTACTTC.

The rearrangement links TRBV12-3 or TRBV12-4 to TRBJ2-7; no firm D call. Trimming shortened V by 3 bases and J by 2 bases, and 8 bases separated the two germline ends. This CDR3 comprises 13 residues. The CDR3 here is CASSFGFAYEQYF. In nucleotides, the CDR3 is TGTGCCAGCAGTTTCGGGTTCGCCTACGAGCAGTACTTC.

This clonotype was seen at least ten times. V and J are TRBV12-3 or TRBV12-4 and TRBJ1-2, with a possible D match to TRBD1 (6 bases). Trimming took off 5 bases at V and 1 base at J, with 8 bases between the two ends. This CDR3 has 13 amino acids. The CDR3 protein is CASSEGVNYGYTF. CDR3 coding DNA: TGTGCCAGCAGTGAGGGGGTTAACTATGGCTACACCTTC.

In its sample, this clonotype was seen many times. V gene TRBV24-1 combines with J gene TRBJ2-3; TRBD2 matches at 8 bases. CDR3 size: 15 residues. Germline CDR1 is KGHDR and CDR2 is SFDVKD. The junction had 5 bases not matched to a gene; V was cut back by 5 bases and J by 2 bases. The CDR3 DNA is TGTGCCACCAGTGCGGGGGGGGCCCACACAGATACGCAGTATTTT. Translating gives CATSAGGAHTDTQYF.

This clonotype was found a few times. J is TRBJ1-1 and V is TRBV6-5; possible D gene TRBD1, 6 bases. V gave up 4 bases and J gave up 1 base, with 10 bases separating them. CDR1 is MNHEY and CDR2 is SVGAGI in the germline V gene. The length of the CDR3 is 14 residues. CDR3 region: CASSWGGRNTEAFF. The CDR3 bases are TGTGCCAGCAGTTGGGGGGGCCGGAACACTGAAGCTTTCTTT.

The chain links TRBV12-3 or TRBV12-4 to TRBJ1-1; D not certain. The CDR3 runs to 13 residues. V was cut by 7 bases and J by 6 bases, with 15 bases left in between. The CDR3 nucleotides read TGTGCCAGCACAGAGACTGGGAGCGCTGAAGCTTTCTTT. This translates into CASTETGSAEAFF.

This clonotype has just a few counts. V and J are TRBV6-1 and TRBJ2-3; D gene unclear. Germline V gene sequence: CDR1 MNHNS, CDR2 SASEGT. The CDR3 spans 15 residues. V lost 11 bases, J lost 1 base, and 19 bases lay in between. DNA of the CDR3: TGTGCCTCCCCTGAACTACAGTCGGGCACAGATACGCAGTATTTT. Protein product: CASPELQSGTDTQYF.

At least ten counts were recorded for this clonotype. The chain links TRBV20-1 to TRBJ1-5; D gene ambiguous. Trimming took off 6 bases at V and 0 bases at J, with 18 bases between the two ends. The CDR3 is 16 amino acids. The germline gives CDR1 DFQATT, CDR2 SNEGSKA (reference sequence). In DNA, the CDR3 is TGCAGTGCCCCCCACCCACCCGGTAATAGCAATCAGCCCCAGCATTTT. Translation gives CSAPHPPGNSNQPQHF.

There are many counts of this clonotype. This sequence joins TRBV29-1 and TRBJ1-1; D uncertain. There are 12 residues in the CDR3. CDR1 is SQVTM, CDR2 ANQGSEA, per germline. CDR3 sequence: CSYTMEGIEAFF. The CDR3, as DNA: TGCAGTTATACCATGGAGGGAATTGAAGCTTTCTTT.

This clonotype was observed a few times. For the CDR3, the DNA is TGCGCCAGCAGCCTGGGACAGAGCTACGAGGAGCAGTACTTC. It translates to CASSLGQSYEEQYF. The rearrangement uses TRBV5-1 and TRBJ2-7; 7 nucleotides agree with TRBD1. The CDR3 is 14 amino acids. After removal of 4 bases from V and 7 bases from J, the junction contained 11 bases not matched to a gene. CDR1 and CDR2 (germline): SGHRS, YFSETQ. Looking up the rest from reference TRBV5-1 and TRBJ2-7 gives the full variable domain: KAGVTQTPRYLIKTRGQQVTLSCSPISGHRSVSWYQQTPGQGLQFLFEYFSETQRNKGNFPGRFSGRQFSNSRSEMNVSTLELGDSALYLCASSLGQSYEEQYFGPGTRLTVT.